The 22 T cell receptor beta chains in this list originate from one sample, sequenced in a study of blood T cells in healthy people across ages. A sample-barcoded 5' primer and a J-beta primer mix were used in a second PCR of about 7 to 12 cycles. TCRdb passed the 5' RACE reads through MiXCR, listing each CDR3 protein once. Of 700,000 to 850,000 distinct CDR3 sequences listed, around 34% were seen once; the top ten hold roughly 13%. The sequenced sample was blood. Receptors originate from a man in his late teens or twenties in good health.

This clonotype turned up a few times. For the CDR3, the DNA is TGTGCCAGCAGGAAAAGGACGGGAAATTCACCCCTCCACTTT. As protein: CASRKRTGNSPLHF. V is TRBV12-3 or TRBV12-4 and J is TRBJ1-6; D is unresolved. Trimming removed 6 bases from V and 7 bases from J, with 13 bases in between. The CDR3 has 14 residues.

This sequence joins TRBV29-1 and TRBJ2-5; 11 bases fit TRBD2. The CDR3 runs to 15 residues. CDR1 and CDR2 (germline): SQVTM, ANQGSEA. After removal of 5 bases from V and 11 bases from J, the junction contained 16 bases not matched to a gene. The CDR3 DNA is TGCAGCGTTCGATCCGGGACTAGCGGTTTGGGTGAGCAGTACTTC. Its protein is CSVRSGTSGLGEQYF.

The chain couples TRBV6-5 to TRBJ1-2, with 8 bases lining up with TRBD1. The CDR3 consists of 14 residues. The J segment lost 7 bases and the V segment lost 6 bases, leaving 10 bases of the junction unmatched. Germline loops: CDR1 MNHEY, CDR2 SVGAGI. The CDR3, as DNA: TGTGCCAGCAGAAATGACAGGGGAAGTATTGGCTACACCTTC. Its translation: CASRNDRGSIGYTF.

V gene TRBV2 combines with J gene TRBJ2-1, with 11 bases matching TRBD2. The CDR3 covers 16 residues. The junction had 8 bases not matched to a gene; V was cut back by 0 bases and J by 10 bases. Germline values: CDR1 SNHLY, CDR2 FYNNEI. CDR3 DNA: TGTGCCAGCAGTGAAGCGGCTAGCGGGGGGAACTACGAGCAGTTCTTC. Its translation is CASSEAASGGNYEQFF.

The genes are TRBV7-2 and TRBJ2-3; D is possibly TRBD1 (6 bases). This CDR3 is 15 amino acids long. In germline, CDR1 is SGHTA, CDR2 FQGNSA. V was clipped by 4 bases and J by 2 bases, with 13 bases between them. The CDR3 loop reads CASSYGQKSTDTQYF. As DNA, the CDR3 is TGTGCCAGCAGCTATGGACAGAAATCCACAGATACGCAGTATTTT. Combining the CDR3 with reference TRBV7-2 and TRBJ2-3 gives the whole variable domain GAGVSQSPSNKVTEKGKDVELRCDPISGHTALYWYRQSLGQGLEFLIYFQGNSAPDKSGLPSDRFSAERTGGSVSTLTIQRTQQEDSAVYLCASSYGQKSTDTQYFGPGTRLTVL.

This clonotype was observed a handful of times. The chain uses TRBV27 and TRBJ2-6; D not resolved. The germline V gene has CDR1 MNHEY and CDR2 SMNVEV (reference sequence). The CDR3 has 17 residues. V lost 5 bases, J lost 0 bases, and 14 bases lay in between. The CDR3 loop reads CASSPNPRISGANVLTF. CDR3 coding DNA: TGTGCCAGCAGTCCCAACCCTCGGATCTCTGGGGCCAACGTCCTGACTTTC. Combining the CDR3 with reference TRBV27 and TRBJ2-6 gives the whole variable domain EAQVTQNPRYLITVTGKKLTVTCSQNMNHEYMSWYRQDPGLGLRQIYYSMNVEVTDKGDVPEGYKVSRKEKRNFPLILESPSPNQTSLYFCASSPNPRISGANVLTFGAGSRLTVL.

As concerns this clonotype: Possible read error: a much larger clone is one base away. The chain carries TRBV20-1 and TRBJ2-1, with D hard to call. V dropped 3 bases and J dropped 4 bases, with 7 bases sitting between them. The CDR3 loop spans 12 amino acids. The V gene's germline CDR1 is DFQATT and CDR2 SNEGSKA (reference sequence). This CDR3 is CSASYQYNEQFF. Written as DNA, the CDR3 is TGCAGTGCTAGTTACCAGTACAATGAGCAGTTCTTC.

V usage is TRBV5-5 and J usage is TRBJ2-7; 7 nucleotides agree with TRBD1. V lost 4 bases to trimming and J lost 3 bases; unmatched junction nucleotides: 7. Germline loops: CDR1 SGHKS, CDR2 YYEKEE (reference sequence). CDR3 size: 14 residues. CDR3 nucleotide sequence: TGTGCCAGCAGCACACCGGGACAGCACTACGAGCAGTACTTC. Protein sequence: CASSTPGQHYEQYF. The full variable domain, in which reference TRBV5-5 and TRBJ2-7 provide the parts outside the CDR3, is DAGVTQSPTHLIKTRGQQVTLRCSPISGHKSVSWYQQVLGQGPQFIFQYYEKEERGRGNFPDRFSARQFPNYSSELNVNALLLGDSALYLCASSTPGQHYEQYFGPGTRLTVT.

This clonotype was seen only a few times. In DNA, the CDR3 is TGTGCCAGCAGGCGGACAGGGGGCTTTGGCTACACCTTC. It specifies CASRRTGGFGYTF. V and J are TRBV6-5 and TRBJ1-2; 11 bases fit TRBD1. The germline V gene encodes CDR1 MNHEY and CDR2 SVGAGI. With V trimmed by 6 bases and J by 7 bases, 4 bases remained unmatched. There are 13 residues in the CDR3.

This clonotype occurred a few times. The chain has TRBV7-9 and TRBJ2-7; D uncertain. This CDR3 has 14 amino acids. Between the trimmed V and J ends, which lost 1 base and 2 bases, there was a span of 9 bases. Germline V CDR1 and CDR2: SEHNR, FQNEAQ (reference sequence). CDR3 loop: CASSLEGRTYEQYF. CDR3 bases: TGTGCCAGCAGCTTAGAGGGCAGAACCTACGAGCAGTACTTC.

The V and J genes are TRBV20-1 and TRBJ2-2, with D possibly TRBD1 on 5 matching bases. The CDR3 covers 14 residues. Germline CDR1 DFQATT, CDR2 SNEGSKA (reference sequence). V was pared by 6 bases and J by 7 bases, with 18 bases between. CDR3 sequence: CSASQGFGGGELFF. In DNA, the CDR3 is TGCAGTGCCTCCCAGGGTTTCGGTGGCGGGGAGCTGTTTTTT.

This clonotype was picked up a small number of times. V is TRBV10-3 and J is TRBJ2-5; D perhaps matches TRBD2 (5 bases). The germline V gene encodes CDR1 ENHRY and CDR2 SYGVKD. V lost 0 bases, J lost 2 bases, and 10 bases lay in between. This CDR3 comprises 15 residues. CDR3 region: CAISESRTGQETQYF. The CDR3 region has the DNA TGTGCCATCAGTGAGTCTAGGACGGGACAAGAGACCCAGTACTTC.

The chain employs TRBV12-3 or TRBV12-4 and TRBJ1-5, with D hard to call. The CDR3 has 14 amino acids. V gave up 7 bases and J gave up 0 bases, with 10 bases separating them. CDR3 sequence: CASMSLDSNQPQHF. The CDR3 DNA reads TGTGCCAGCATGTCTCTCGATAGCAATCAGCCCCAGCATTTT.

The rearrangement uses TRBV4-3 and TRBJ1-4, with D maybe TRBD1 (5 bases). Germline lookup yields CDR1 LGHNA and CDR2 YSLEER. The germline V and J ends were trimmed by 0 bases and 7 bases, with 18 bases remaining between them. CDR3 length: 17 residues. CDR3 coding DNA: TGCGCCAGCAGCCAAGATCTAGGAGACAGCATGACTGAAAAACTGTTTTTT. This codes for CASSQDLGDSMTEKLFF.

This clonotype was detected once. This could be a read error, since a much larger clone is one nucleotide away. The DNA is left out, because the CDR3 cannot be placed on it with certainty; the CDR3 is given as TCRdb lists it. The chain carries TRBV7-2 and TRBJ2-5; the table's TRBD1 call for D was not verified on the DNA. The CDR3 is 16 residues long, counting both termini. The germline gives CDR1 SGHTA, CDR2 FQGNSA. CDR3: CASSTWGQGAAETRYF.

This clonotype has a handful of counts. The rearrangement joins TRBV19 to TRBJ1-5; D is uncertain. This CDR3 comprises 15 residues. With 9 bases removed from V and 1 base from J, the gap between germline ends came to 16 bases. Germline CDR1 and CDR2: LNHDA and SQIVND (reference sequence). CDR3 nucleotide sequence: TGTGCCAGCAGGACGATCTGGGAGAGCAATCAGCCCCAGCATTTT. Its protein is CASRTIWESNQPQHF.

This clonotype was picked up a small number of times. The genes are TRBV15 and TRBJ1-3; D not certain. This CDR3 is built from 16 residues. V was cut by 0 bases and J by 0 bases, with 9 bases left in between. CDR1 is LNHNV, CDR2 YYDKDF, per germline (reference sequence). Written as DNA, the CDR3 is TGTGCCACCAGCAGAGATTCATGGGGCTCTGGAAACACCATATATTTT. This gives the protein CATSRDSWGSGNTIYF.

The rearrangement links TRBV20-1 to TRBJ2-5, with a weak D call TRBD1 (6 bases). TRBJ2-7 explains the end of the DNA better; the J call may be wrong. The CDR3 runs to 12 residues. Germline V gene lookup returns CDR1 DFQATT and CDR2 SNEGSKA (reference sequence). The chain's CDR3 is CSARPGAYEQYF. The CDR3 coding sequence is TGCAGTGCTAGACCAGGGGCCTACGAGCAGTACTTC.

The chain uses TRBV19 and TRBJ2-5; D might be TRBD1 (6 bases). Trimming stripped 5 bases from V and 11 bases from J, with 24 bases between. The CDR3 contains 15 residues. Germline V gene lookup returns CDR1 LNHDA and CDR2 SQIVND (reference sequence). Here the CDR3 DNA reads TGTGCCAGTAGTGGACAGAATCGTCCGGATAATGAGCAGTACTTC. This sequence encodes CASSGQNRPDNEQYF. The full variable domain, completed using reference TRBV19 and TRBJ2-5, is DGGITQSPKYLFRKEGQNVTLSCEQNLNHDAMYWYRQDPGQGLRLIYYSQIVNDFQKGDIAEGYSVSREKKESFPLTVTSAQKNPTAFYLCASSGQNRPDNEQYFGPGTRLLVL.

A few counts support this clonotype. The chain is built from TRBV10-3 and TRBJ1-1; D call uncertain. Germline CDR1 ENHRY, CDR2 SYGVKD. Trimming shortened V by 0 bases and J by 1 base, and 9 bases separated the two germline ends. The CDR3 sequence is 15 residues long. CDR3 DNA: TGTGCCATCAGTGAGTCGAACAGACCGAACACTGAAGCTTTCTTT. Translated: CAISESNRPNTEAFF.

This chain connects TRBV12-3 or TRBV12-4 to TRBJ1-6; 7 positions match TRBD1. The V gene end was trimmed by 3 bases and the J gene end by 14 bases; junction bases not matched to a gene: 10. CDR3 length equals 14 residues. The CDR3 spells CASSFRDSSPSLHF. For the CDR3, the DNA is TGTGCCAGCAGTTTCCGGGACAGTTCCCCTTCCCTCCACTTT.

The V gene is TRBV2, the J gene TRBJ1-1; no definite D call. Germline V CDR1 and CDR2: SNHLY, FYNNEI. Trimming pared 2 bases from V and 7 bases from J, leaving 8 bases between. CDR3 length: 12 amino acids. DNA for the CDR3: TGTGCCAGCAGTGAAATCACAGATGAAGCTTTCTTT. Translated, it gives CASSEITDEAFF.